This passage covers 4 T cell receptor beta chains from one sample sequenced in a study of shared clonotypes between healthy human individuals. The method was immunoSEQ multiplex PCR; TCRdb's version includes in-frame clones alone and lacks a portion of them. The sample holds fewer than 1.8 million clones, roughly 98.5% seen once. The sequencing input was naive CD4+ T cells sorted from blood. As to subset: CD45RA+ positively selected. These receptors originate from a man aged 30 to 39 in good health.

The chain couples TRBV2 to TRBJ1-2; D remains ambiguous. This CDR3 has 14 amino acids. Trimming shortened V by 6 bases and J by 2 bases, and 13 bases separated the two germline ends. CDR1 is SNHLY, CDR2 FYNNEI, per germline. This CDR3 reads CASRRTELNYGYTF. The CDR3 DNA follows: TGTGCCAGCAGGAGGACTGAACTGAACTATGGCTACACCTTC.

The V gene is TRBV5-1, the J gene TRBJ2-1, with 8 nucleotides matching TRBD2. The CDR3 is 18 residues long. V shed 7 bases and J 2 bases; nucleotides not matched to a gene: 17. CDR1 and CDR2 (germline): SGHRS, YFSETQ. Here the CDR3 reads CASCPQVSGSSPYNEQFF. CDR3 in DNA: TGCGCCAGCTGCCCTCAAGTAAGCGGGAGTTCCCCCTACAATGAGCAGTTCTTC.

This CDR3 is CSGKLNTEAFF. Written as DNA, the CDR3 is TGCAGCGGGAAGTTGAACACTGAAGCTTTCTTT. This chain links TRBV29-1 with TRBJ1-1; D is undetermined. The V gene's germline CDR1 is SQVTM and CDR2 ANQGSEA. V was pared by 7 bases and J by 0 bases, with 6 bases between. The CDR3 has 11 residues.

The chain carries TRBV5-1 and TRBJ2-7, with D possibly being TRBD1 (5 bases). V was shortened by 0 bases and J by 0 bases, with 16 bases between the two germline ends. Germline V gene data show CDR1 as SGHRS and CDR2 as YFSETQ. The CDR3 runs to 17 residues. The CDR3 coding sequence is TGCGCCAGCAGCTTGGGTAGGTGGCAGGGTTTCTCCTACGAGCAGTACTTC. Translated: CASSLGRWQGFSYEQYF.